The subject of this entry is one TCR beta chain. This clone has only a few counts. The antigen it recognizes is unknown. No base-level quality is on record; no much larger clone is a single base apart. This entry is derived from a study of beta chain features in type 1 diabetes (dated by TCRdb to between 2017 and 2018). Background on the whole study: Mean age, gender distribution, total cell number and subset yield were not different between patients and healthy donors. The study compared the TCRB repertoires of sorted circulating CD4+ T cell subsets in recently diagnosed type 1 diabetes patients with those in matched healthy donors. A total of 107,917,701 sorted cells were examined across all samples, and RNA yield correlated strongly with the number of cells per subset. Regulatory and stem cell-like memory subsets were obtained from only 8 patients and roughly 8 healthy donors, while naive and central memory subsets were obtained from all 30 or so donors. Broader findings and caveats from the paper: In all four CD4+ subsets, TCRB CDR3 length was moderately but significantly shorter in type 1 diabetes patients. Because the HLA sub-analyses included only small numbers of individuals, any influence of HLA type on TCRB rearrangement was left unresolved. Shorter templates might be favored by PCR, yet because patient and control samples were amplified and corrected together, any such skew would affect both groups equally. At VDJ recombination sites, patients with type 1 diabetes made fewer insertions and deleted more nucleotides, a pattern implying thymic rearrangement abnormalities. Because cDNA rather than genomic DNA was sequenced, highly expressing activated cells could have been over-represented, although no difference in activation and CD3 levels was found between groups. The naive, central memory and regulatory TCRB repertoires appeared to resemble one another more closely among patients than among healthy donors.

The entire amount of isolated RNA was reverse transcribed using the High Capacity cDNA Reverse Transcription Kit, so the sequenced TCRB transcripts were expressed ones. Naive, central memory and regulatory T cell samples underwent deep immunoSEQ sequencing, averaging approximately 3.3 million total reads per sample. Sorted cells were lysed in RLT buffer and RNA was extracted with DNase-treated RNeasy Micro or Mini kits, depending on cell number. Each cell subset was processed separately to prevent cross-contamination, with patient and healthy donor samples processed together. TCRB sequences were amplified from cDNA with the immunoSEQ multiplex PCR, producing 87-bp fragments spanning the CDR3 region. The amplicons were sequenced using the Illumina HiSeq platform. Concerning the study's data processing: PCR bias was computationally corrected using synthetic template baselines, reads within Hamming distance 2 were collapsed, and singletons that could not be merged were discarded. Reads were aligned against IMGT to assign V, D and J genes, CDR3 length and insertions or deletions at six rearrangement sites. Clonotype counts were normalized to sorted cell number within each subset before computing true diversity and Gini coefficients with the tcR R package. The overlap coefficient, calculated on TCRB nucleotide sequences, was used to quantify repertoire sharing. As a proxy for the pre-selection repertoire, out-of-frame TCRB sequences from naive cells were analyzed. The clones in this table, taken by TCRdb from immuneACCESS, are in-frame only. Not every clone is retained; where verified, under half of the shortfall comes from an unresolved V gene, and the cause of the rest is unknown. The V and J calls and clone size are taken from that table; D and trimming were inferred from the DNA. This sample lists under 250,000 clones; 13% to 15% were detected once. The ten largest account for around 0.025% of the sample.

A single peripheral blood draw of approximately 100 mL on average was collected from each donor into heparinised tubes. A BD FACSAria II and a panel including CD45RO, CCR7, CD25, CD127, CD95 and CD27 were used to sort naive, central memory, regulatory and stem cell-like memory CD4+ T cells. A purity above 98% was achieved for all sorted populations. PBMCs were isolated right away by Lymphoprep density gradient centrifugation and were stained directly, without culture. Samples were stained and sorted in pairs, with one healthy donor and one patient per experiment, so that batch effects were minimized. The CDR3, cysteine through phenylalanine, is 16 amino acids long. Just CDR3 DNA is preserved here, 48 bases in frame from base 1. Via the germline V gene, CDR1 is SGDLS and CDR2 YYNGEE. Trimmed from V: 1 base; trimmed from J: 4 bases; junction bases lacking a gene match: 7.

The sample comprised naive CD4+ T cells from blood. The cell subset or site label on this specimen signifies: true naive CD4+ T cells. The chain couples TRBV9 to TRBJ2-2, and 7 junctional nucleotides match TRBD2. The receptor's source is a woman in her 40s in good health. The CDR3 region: CASSVTLAVSTGELFF. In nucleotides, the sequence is TGTGCCAGCAGCGTAACGCTAGCGGTGAGCACCGGGGAGCTGTTTTTT.